The TCR beta chain described here comes from a study of T-cell reconstitution after alpha-beta-depleted transplantation in children (dated by TCRdb to the mid-2010s). Study-level background: The study quantitatively tracked T-cell immune reconstitution after TCRalphabeta/CD19-depleted allogeneic hematopoietic cell transplantation in children using TCR repertoire profiling.

The CDR3 starts with the cysteine, ends with the phenylalanine, and has 14 residues. Kept here is only the CDR3 DNA, which spans 42 bases and is read in frame from base 1. V drops 3 bases and J drops 8 bases, leaving 13 bases in between. CDR1 and CDR2 are drawn from the germline V gene (reference sequence): LNHNV, YYDKDF. The library was obtained by PCR. Sequencing was performed on an Illumina HiSeq 2500. TCR library preparation used molecular barcoding, with unique molecular identifiers applied to normalize quantification of the TCRbeta repertoire. TCRdb applied fastp at Q25 and MiXCR to the public reads, then kept only in-frame beta chains. Records with the same CDR3 protein are collapsed into one entry carrying the most frequent genes and DNA. In all, the sample holds more than 300,000 distinct CDR3 sequences, and around 15% of those were seen once. About 41% of the sample is held by the ten biggest clonotypes.

Comment on this clonotype: The clone's antigen remains unknown. One base away there is no much larger clone; base qualities are not given.

The sample's treatment or condition label, in plain terms: allogeneic hematopoietic cell transplantation with graft depleted of TCRalphabeta T cells and CD19 B cells. The children who served as transplant recipients had been given grafts of TCRalphabeta/CD19-depleted allogeneic hematopoietic cells. Study-wide findings and limitations: Over subsequent months, a decline in hyperexpanded clone frequencies was noted, and after one year, T-cell counts and TCRbeta diversity were mostly ascribed to newly produced T cells. The apparently early recovery of alphabetaT-cell counts about two months after transplant reportedly depended on only several hundred rapidly expanded clones that came from non-depleted graft cells. In some patients, the high TCRbeta diversity seen at day 60 was put down to recipient T cells and intrathymic progenitors that had survived conditioning.

The specimen was PBMCs, mostly from graft donor cells, collected 360 days after TCRalphabeta/CD19-depleted stem cell transplant. This chain is built from TRBV15 and TRBJ1-4, and perhaps TRBD1 as D gene, on 5 matching bases. The TCR comes from a male patient aged 2-15 years who had a stem cell transplant for acute lymphoblastic leukemia, so the T cells may come from the graft donor. The CDR3 protein sequence reads: CATSRDTSIEKLFF. The DNA sequence is as follows: TGTGCCACCAGCAGGGACACTTCCATCGAAAAACTGTTTTTT.